Shown below are 28 T cell receptor beta chains from a single sample sequenced in a study of T cell responses to AZD1222 COVID-19 vaccine. The protocol was immunoSEQ multiplex PCR, while the TCRdb copy is restricted to in-frame clones and leaves out a portion. Here the sample spans around 110,000 clones, around 94% being singletons. Source: peripheral blood, taken 28 days after the second AZD1222 dose. The receptors come from an adult who received the AZD1222 COVID-19 vaccine.

On this clone itself: The same CDR3 also results from other DNA sequences found in this sample. CDR3 nucleotide sequence: TGTGCCAGCAGTCGACAGGGAACTGAAGCTTTCTTT. Translating gives CASSRQGTEAFF. This chain joins TRBV28 and TRBJ1-1; 7 bases match TRBD1. V lost 5 bases and J lost 5; bases outside the gene matches: 2. Per germline, CDR1 MDHEN and CDR2 SYDVKM. This CDR3 is built from 12 residues.

The chain couples TRBV7-2 to TRBJ2-2; TRBD2 agrees at 9 bases. V lost 5 bases, J lost 4 bases, and 8 bases stayed unmatched. Germline V gene lookup returns CDR1 SGHTA and CDR2 FQGNSA. The CDR3 runs to 16 residues. The CDR3 protein is CASSRGAGGPTGELFF. Written as DNA, the CDR3 is TGTGCCAGCAGCCGGGGGGCGGGAGGGCCCACCGGGGAGCTGTTTTTT.

This chain links TRBV10-1 with TRBJ1-2; unclear D gene. CDR1 and CDR2 (germline): WNHNN, SYGVQD (reference sequence). The CDR3 contains 13 residues. V was pared by 0 bases and J by 6 bases, with 8 bases between. Here the CDR3 DNA reads TGCGCCAGCAGTGAGTCGTTGAAGGATGGCTACACCTTC. Its translation: CASSESLKDGYTF.

The chain employs TRBV5-6 and TRBJ1-2; 10 bases are shared with TRBD1. Losses at the gene ends were 3 bases for V and 7 bases for J; bases not matched to a gene: 9. CDR3 size: 15 residues. Germline V gives CDR1 SGHDT, CDR2 YYEEEE. This CDR3 is CASSSLDRGIGGYTF. The CDR3, as DNA: TGTGCCAGCAGCTCTTTGGACAGGGGGATCGGTGGCTACACCTTC.

This chain joins TRBV6-6 and TRBJ1-3; 7 bases line up with TRBD1. V dropped 5 bases and J dropped 4; count of bases not matched to a gene: 14. CDR3 length equals 17 residues. Germline CDR1 and CDR2: MNHNY and SVGAGI (reference sequence). The CDR3 reads CASSHLKGQSRGNTIYF. The CDR3 DNA is TGTGCCAGCAGTCACCTTAAGGGACAGTCGAGGGGAAACACCATATATTTT.

This clone was detected only once. The DNA of the CDR3 is TGTGCCAGCAGCTACAGGGGGGGCTCTGAAGCTTTCTTT. Residues: CASSYRGGSEAFF. The rearrangement uses TRBV7-2 and TRBJ1-1; 8 bases fit TRBD1. CDR1 is SGHTA, CDR2 FQGNSA, per germline. The CDR3 covers 13 residues. Trimming cost V 4 bases and J 6 bases; bases outside gene matches: 4.

The CDR3 sequence is CASTRGDRKLEAFF. For the CDR3, the DNA is TGTGCCAGCACCCGGGGGGACAGGAAGCTCGAAGCTTTCTTT. This chain connects TRBV11-1 to TRBJ1-1; TRBD1 aligns across 8 bases. Losses at the gene ends were 7 bases for V and 8 bases for J; bases not matched to a gene: 12. The CDR3 length is 14 residues. Per germline, CDR1 SGHAT and CDR2 FQDESV (reference sequence).

The chain links TRBV7-2 to TRBJ2-7; D is undetermined. The V and J ends lost 0 bases and 3 bases respectively, with 9 bases between them. There are 14 residues in the CDR3. Germline CDR1 and CDR2: SGHTA and FQGNSA. CDR3 sequence (DNA): TGTGCCAGCAGCTTAGCTGGTCGCGGCTACGAGCAGTACTTC. This sequence encodes CASSLAGRGYEQYF.

The rearrangement joins TRBV6-1 to TRBJ2-2, with D tentatively TRBD1 or TRBD2 (5 bases each). This CDR3 has 15 amino acids. Per germline, CDR1 MNHNS and CDR2 SASEGT. Trimming took off 0 bases at V and 4 bases at J, with 9 bases between the two ends. This chain's CDR3 is CASSEAGVPTGELFF. The CDR3 DNA reads as TGTGCCAGCAGTGAAGCGGGGGTACCCACCGGGGAGCTGTTTTTT.

This chain links TRBV12-5 with TRBJ2-1; 14 bases match TRBD2. Germline CDR1 LGHNT, CDR2 FRNRAP. The V segment lost 6 bases and the J segment 8 bases; nucleotides outside the gene matches: 9. CDR3 size: 16 residues. CDR3 nucleotides: TGTGCTAGTGGCCCGGGTACGACTAGCGGGAGGGATGAGCAGTTCTTC. Translating gives CASGPGTTSGRDEQFF.

This chain's CDR3 is CATSVLDTQYF. The CDR3 region has the DNA TGTGCCACCAGTGTCCTGGATACGCAGTATTTT. The chain joins TRBV24-1 to TRBJ2-3; unclear D gene. In germline, CDR1 is KGHDR, CDR2 SFDVKD. V dropped 5 bases and J dropped 6 bases, with 5 bases sitting between them. There are 11 residues in the CDR3.

The V call is TRBV6-5, the J call TRBJ1-2; TRBD1 matches at 8 bases. Germline CDR1 MNHEY, CDR2 SVGAGI. CDR3 length: 15 amino acids. J was trimmed by 4 bases and V by 8 bases; bases with no gene match: 12. The CDR3 DNA reads as TGTGCCAGCTCCTGGACAGGGAAGGACAGCTATGGCTACACCTTC. Its protein is CASSWTGKDSYGYTF.

The V call is TRBV10-3, the J call TRBJ2-1; 9 bases are shared with TRBD2. CDR1 and CDR2 from the germline V gene are ENHRY and SYGVKD. CDR3 length: 16 amino acids. V gave up 5 bases and J gave up 1 base; unmatched junction bases: 6. The CDR3 DNA reads as TGTGCCATCAGTTTACTAGCGGGCACATCCTACAATGAGCAGTTCTTC. This encodes CAISLLAGTSYNEQFF.

V gene TRBV4-2 combines with J gene TRBJ2-1, with 9 positions matching TRBD2. The length of the CDR3 is 17 residues. The germline V gene has CDR1 LGHNA and CDR2 YNFKEQ. J gave up 8 bases and V 0 bases, and 11 bases lay outside the gene matches. The CDR3 reads CASSQDLGGGGLYEQFF. The CDR3 DNA reads as TGTGCCAGCAGCCAAGATCTTGGCGGGGGGGGATTGTATGAGCAGTTCTTC.

The chain has TRBV10-1 and TRBJ2-2, with TRBD1 matching 7 bases. The CDR3 loop spans 14 amino acids. CDR1 is WNHNN, CDR2 SYGVQD, per germline (reference sequence). The junction had 0 bases not matched to a gene; V was cut back by 4 bases and J by 1 base. This chain's CDR3 is CASSGTGNTGELFF. Written as DNA, the CDR3 is TGCGCCAGCAGTGGGACAGGGAACACCGGGGAGCTGTTTTTT.

This CDR3 is CASSLGQSYNEQFF. CDR3 DNA sequence: TGCGCCAGCAGCTTGGGGCAGTCCTACAATGAGCAGTTCTTC. The chain links TRBV5-1 to TRBJ2-1; D remains ambiguous. Germline assignment: CDR1 SGHRS and CDR2 YFSETQ. The CDR3 spans 14 residues. Trimming stripped 0 bases from V and 1 base from J, with 5 bases between.

This chain joins TRBV18 and TRBJ2-1; 7 nucleotides line up with TRBD2. CDR3 length: 15 residues. J was trimmed by 10 bases and V by 3 bases; bases with no gene match: 12. Germline V gene sequence: CDR1 KGHSH, CDR2 LQKENI. DNA of the CDR3: TGTGCCAGCTCACCTGGGGCTAGCGGCCCGGGGGAGCAGTTCTTC. Residues: CASSPGASGPGEQFF.

A word on this clone: The sample contains more than one DNA sequence encoding this CDR3. The chain couples TRBV29-1 to TRBJ2-1; 7 bases line up with TRBD2. V trimming: 4 bases; J trimming: 5 bases; junction bases outside the gene matches: 5. Germline CDR1 reads SQVTM; CDR2 reads ANQGSEA. This CDR3 has 13 residues. The CDR3 DNA reads as TGCAGCGTTGGCAGCGGGGAGGACAATGAGCAGTTCTTC. Its translation: CSVGSGEDNEQFF.

The V gene is TRBV19, the J gene TRBJ2-5, with TRBD2 matching 10 bases. J was trimmed by 5 bases and V by 5 bases; bases with no gene match: 11. The CDR3 loop spans 16 amino acids. The germline V gene encodes CDR1 LNHDA and CDR2 SQIVND (reference sequence). The CDR3 is CASSDPSGSSGETQYF. As DNA, the CDR3 is TGTGCCAGTAGTGACCCTAGCGGGAGCTCGGGTGAGACCCAGTACTTC.

V usage is TRBV9 and J usage is TRBJ2-7; D is undetermined. V was trimmed by 0 bases and J by 0 bases, leaving 7 bases between them. Germline-derived CDR1 and CDR2 are SGDLS and YYNGEE. CDR3 size: 14 residues. In DNA form, the CDR3 reads TGTGCCAGCAGCGTAGATCAGAGCTCCTACGAGCAGTACTTC. Its protein product is CASSVDQSSYEQYF. The full variable domain, rest sourced from reference TRBV9 and TRBJ2-7, is DSGVTQTPKHLITATGQRVTLRCSPRSGDLSVYWYQQSLDQGLQFLIQYYNGEERAKGNILERFSAQQFPDLHSELNLSSLELGDSALYFCASSVDQSSYEQYFGPGTRLTVT.

The rearrangement joins TRBV27 to TRBJ2-7; 10 bases match TRBD1. This CDR3 has 16 residues. Germline V gives CDR1 MNHEY, CDR2 SMNVEV (reference sequence). The V gene end was trimmed by 5 bases and the J gene end by 4 bases; junction bases not matched to a gene: 11. The CDR3 coding sequence is TGTGCCAGCAGTCAATGGGACAGGGGCTACGAATACGAGCAGTACTTC. It yields the protein CASSQWDRGYEYEQYF.

The chain is built from TRBV5-5 and TRBJ2-7, with 9 bases that match TRBD2. This CDR3 spans 15 amino acids. V was clipped by 4 bases and J by 0 bases; unmatched bases: 5. Germline V gives CDR1 SGHKS, CDR2 YYEKEE (reference sequence). The CDR3 is CASSVDSGGSYEQYF. CDR3 nucleotide sequence: TGTGCCAGCAGCGTGGATAGCGGGGGCTCCTACGAGCAGTACTTC.

Only a few counts were recorded for this clone. This CDR3 reads CASSGENTGELFF. In DNA form, the CDR3 reads TGTGCCAGCAGTGGAGAGAACACCGGGGAGCTGTTTTTT. The rearrangement joins TRBV2 to TRBJ2-2; no clear D. The CDR3 totals 13 residues. The V gene's germline CDR1 is SNHLY and CDR2 FYNNEI. The V end was cut by 4 bases, the J end by 1 base, with 4 bases between.

This sequence joins TRBV19 and TRBJ2-1; D may be TRBD2 (6 bases). The germline V gene encodes CDR1 LNHDA and CDR2 SQIVND (reference sequence). The ends were cut back, 3 bases at V and 9 bases at J, with 12 bases in the middle. This CDR3 comprises 13 residues. CDR3 sequence: CASSIGEEAEQFF. In DNA form, the CDR3 reads TGTGCCAGTAGTATTGGGGAGGAAGCTGAGCAGTTCTTC.

The V and J genes are TRBV7-9 and TRBJ2-3; possible D gene TRBD1, 6 bases. CDR1 and CDR2 (germline): SEHNR, FQNEAQ (reference sequence). The CDR3 extends over 17 amino acids. Trimming took 5 bases from V and 0 from J, leaving 18 bases between them. CDR3 amino acids: CASSRGHPETSTDTQYF. Written as DNA, the CDR3 is TGTGCCAGCAGCCGGGGACATCCTGAGACTAGCACAGATACGCAGTATTTT. The complete variable domain, with remaining parts taken from reference TRBV7-9 and TRBJ2-3, reads DTGVSQNPRHKITKRGQNVTFRCDPISEHNRLYWYRQTLGQGPEFLTYFQNEAQLEKSRLLSDRFSAERPKGSFSTLEIQRTEQGDSAMYLCASSRGHPETSTDTQYFGPGTRLTVL.

This clone has a single count. V gene TRBV2 combines with J gene TRBJ1-2; D perhaps matches TRBD1 (5 bases). V lost 6 bases and J lost 3, with 14 bases in between. Germline values: CDR1 SNHLY, CDR2 FYNNEI. This CDR3 has 14 amino acids. The CDR3: CASRGGSGDYGYTF. For the CDR3, the DNA is TGTGCCAGCAGGGGGGGTAGTGGTGACTATGGCTACACCTTC.

The rearrangement uses TRBV18 and TRBJ1-6; tentatively, D is TRBD1 (6 bases). Trimming left V 6 bases short and J 6 bases short, with 27 bases between. The V gene's germline CDR1 is KGHSH and CDR2 LQKENI. This CDR3 comprises 19 residues. The CDR3 bases are TGTGCCAGCTCCCCCAGAGCAGGGGTGGCCCCGTCTAGTAATTCACCCCTCCACTTT. This translates into CASSPRAGVAPSSNSPLHF. Full variable domain (rest looked up from reference TRBV18 and TRBJ1-6): NAGVMQNPRHLVRRRGQEARLRCSPMKGHSHVYWYRQLPEEGLKFMVYLQKENIIDESGMPKERFSAEFPKEGPSILRIQQVVRGDSAAYFCASSPRAGVAPSSNSPLHFGNGTRLTVT.

This chain links TRBV18 with TRBJ1-3, with D tentatively TRBD1 (6 bases). The V gene lost 6 bases and the J gene lost 7 bases, with 19 bases spanning the gap. From germline, CDR1 is KGHSH and CDR2 LQKENI. The CDR3 contains 15 residues. For the CDR3, the DNA is TGTGCCAGCTCCCGGGACATGGGAGGGCGGAACACCATATATTTT. As protein: CASSRDMGGRNTIYF.